This T cell receptor (beta chain) was captured in a study of blood T cell repertoires in COVID-19. Study information: Whether acute or convalescent, the COVID-19 samples came from the United States, Italy and Spain.

V dropped 3 bases and J dropped 0 bases, with 6 bases sitting between them. Germline CDR1 reads SGHNT; CDR2 reads YYREEE (reference sequence). The CDR3 contains 13 residues. Original methodology: The authors estimated nucleated cell counts from reference gene primer amplification. Clones were read by immunoSEQ multiplex PCR, and TCRdb kept only the in-frame ones, dropping some. V, J and clone size derive from that table, while D and trimming were established from the DNA sequence. The sample yields about 330,000 clones, approximately 86% seen once. The Seattle site enrolled patients during active infection and followed them longitudinally.

This receptor was obtained from a man in his thirties or forties with COVID-19, enrolled during active disease. What was sequenced was peripheral blood. The chain recombines TRBV5-4 with TRBJ1-1, with TRBD1 as a possible D gene (6 bases). The CDR3 reads CASSWTVNTEAFF. The CDR3 DNA reads as TGTGCCAGCAGCTGGACAGTGAACACTGAAGCTTTCTTT.